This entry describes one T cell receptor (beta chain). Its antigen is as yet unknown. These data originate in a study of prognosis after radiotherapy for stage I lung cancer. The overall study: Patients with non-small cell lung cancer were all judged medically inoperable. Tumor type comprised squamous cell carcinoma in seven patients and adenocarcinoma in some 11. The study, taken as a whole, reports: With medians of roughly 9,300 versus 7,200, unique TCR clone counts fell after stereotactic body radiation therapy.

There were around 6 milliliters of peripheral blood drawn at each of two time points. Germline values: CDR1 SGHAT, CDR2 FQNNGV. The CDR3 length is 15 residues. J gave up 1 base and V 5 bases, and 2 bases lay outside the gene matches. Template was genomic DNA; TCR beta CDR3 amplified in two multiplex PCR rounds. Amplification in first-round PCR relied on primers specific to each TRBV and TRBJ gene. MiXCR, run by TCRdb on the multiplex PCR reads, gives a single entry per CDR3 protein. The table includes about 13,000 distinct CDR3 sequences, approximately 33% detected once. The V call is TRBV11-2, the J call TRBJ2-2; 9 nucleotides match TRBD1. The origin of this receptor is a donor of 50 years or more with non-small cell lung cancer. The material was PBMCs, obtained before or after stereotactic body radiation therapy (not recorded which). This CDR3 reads CASSRTGVNTGELFF. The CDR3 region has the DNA TGTGCCAGCAGCCGGACAGGGGTGAACACCGGGGAGCTGTTTTTT.